The 12 T cell receptor beta chains below were found in one sample sequenced in a study of T cell repertoires in cytomegalovirus infection. No cognate antigen is known for these TCRs. TCRdb processed the reads anew with MiXCR; each CDR3 protein has one entry. The table shows hundreds of thousands of distinct CDR3 sequences, with around 35% occurring only once. The source material was cultured PBMCs, sampled from culture after CMV antigen stimulation. The receptors here all came from a human donor in good health (CMV status not recorded). Some clones in this sample may be carry-over from other donors' samples.

Ten or more counts support this clonotype. The genes are TRBV7-2 and TRBJ2-1, with TRBD2 as a possible D gene (6 bases). Looked up from germline, CDR1 is SGHTA and CDR2 is FQGNSA. The CDR3 is 15 amino acids. V dropped 3 bases and J dropped 4 bases, with 13 bases sitting between them. CDR3 nucleotide sequence: TGTGCCAGCAGCTTTTTAGCGGATTATTACAATGAGCAGTTCTTC. Translating it yields CASSFLADYYNEQFF.

The chain carries TRBV7-9 and TRBJ1-4, with TRBD1 matching 9 bases. Germline CDR1 and CDR2: SEHNR and FQNEAQ (reference sequence). The CDR3 runs 18 residues. The V and J ends lost 1 base and 0 bases, in that order; junction bases with no gene match: 6. The CDR3 sequence is CASSLGWDRDTTNEKLFF. CDR3 coding DNA: TGTGCCAGCAGCTTAGGCTGGGACAGGGACACAACTAATGAAAAACTGTTTTTT. The entire variable domain, with the rest obtained from reference TRBV7-9 and TRBJ1-4, is as follows: DTGVSQNPRHKITKRGQNVTFRCDPISEHNRLYWYRQTLGQGPEFLTYFQNEAQLEKSRLLSDRFSAERPKGSFSTLEIQRTEQGDSAMYLCASSLGWDRDTTNEKLFFGSGTQLSVL.

This clonotype has a count of ten or more. The rearrangement links TRBV7-8 to TRBJ1-1; D ambiguous. The CDR3 is 13 amino acids. V dropped 1 base and J dropped 0 bases, with 3 bases sitting between them. The germline gives CDR1 SGHVS, CDR2 FQNEAQ. This CDR3 is CASSLVMNTEAFF. CDR3 DNA sequence: TGTGCCAGCAGCTTAGTCATGAACACTGAAGCTTTCTTT.

This clonotype came up a few times. The chain couples TRBV12-3 or TRBV12-4 to TRBJ2-5, with 13 bases that match TRBD2. The junction had 14 bases not matched to a gene; V was cut back by 6 bases and J by 1 base. The CDR3 length is 19 residues. The CDR3 sequence: CASRLYRLAGGSTQETQYF. In nucleotides, the CDR3 is TGTGCCAGCAGGCTGTACAGACTAGCGGGAGGTTCGACCCAAGAGACCCAGTACTTC.

The chain joins TRBV12-3 or TRBV12-4 to TRBJ2-3, with 7 bases aligning to TRBD2. V dropped 7 bases and J dropped 1; count of bases not matched to a gene: 11. This CDR3 contains 16 residues. CDR3 protein: CASTPHALAGTDTQYF. DNA for the CDR3: TGTGCCAGCACCCCCCATGCGCTAGCGGGCACAGATACGCAGTATTTT.

This rearrangement joins TRBV4-2 to TRBJ1-4; 9 bases fit TRBD1. This CDR3 has 16 residues. Germline V gives CDR1 LGHNA, CDR2 YNFKEQ. The V gene end was trimmed by 4 bases and the J gene end by 8 bases; junction bases not matched to a gene: 11. The CDR3 nucleotides are TGTGCCAGCAGCCCCACGGACAGGGGTCGAGAAGAAAAACTGTTTTTT. Translated, it gives CASSPTDRGREEKLFF.

V is TRBV25-1 and J is TRBJ1-3, with D maybe TRBD1 (6 bases). The length of the CDR3 is 15 residues. V was shortened by 2 bases and J by 7 bases, with 15 bases between the two germline ends. Germline V gene data show CDR1 as MGHDK and CDR2 as SYGVNS. The DNA of the CDR3 is TGTGCCAGCAGTGAAAGATACAGGGCGGGCAACACCATATATTTT. This sequence encodes CASSERYRAGNTIYF.

This clonotype was recorded a few times. The chain uses TRBV7-2 and TRBJ2-3, with 8 bases matching TRBD2. Unmatched junction bases numbered 4, after V lost 5 bases and J lost 6 bases. The CDR3 runs 13 residues. Germline CDR1 is SGHTA and CDR2 is FQGNSA. CDR3 protein: CASSPGGRDTQYF. In DNA, the CDR3 is TGTGCCAGCAGCCCGGGCGGGAGGGATACGCAGTATTTT.

The chain links TRBV6-8 to TRBJ2-2; TRBD2 might be the D (6 bases). CDR3 length: 16 amino acids. Germline values: CDR1 MNHGY, CDR2 SAAAGT. V was trimmed by 5 bases and J by 3 bases, leaving 16 bases between them. The CDR3 nucleotides are TGTGCCAGCAGTACGGGGGACTTCCTCTACACCGGGGAGCTGTTTTTT. Its protein is CASSTGDFLYTGELFF.

This clonotype has just a few counts. This sequence joins TRBV12-3 or TRBV12-4 and TRBJ1-2; D uncertain. The V end lost 5 bases, the J end lost 4 bases, and 14 bases lay between the germline ends. The CDR3 is made up of 14 amino acids. The CDR3, as DNA: TGTGCCAGCAGTCGCCCCCCGCGGTCCTATGGCTACACCTTC. The encoded protein is CASSRPPRSYGYTF.

This clonotype was detected a few times. The V call is TRBV20-1, the J call TRBJ1-5; no firm D call. In germline, CDR1 is DFQATT, CDR2 SNEGSKA (reference sequence). The ends were cut back, 1 base at V and 5 bases at J, with 6 bases in the middle. The CDR3 sequence is 12 residues long. CDR3 residues: CSARGDHQPQHF. DNA for the CDR3: TGCAGTGCTAGAGGCGACCATCAGCCCCAGCATTTT.

This chain joins TRBV6-1 and TRBJ2-1; D gene unclear. The germline gives CDR1 MNHNS, CDR2 SASEGT. The CDR3 is 13 amino acids. Trimming stripped 4 bases from V and 2 bases from J, with 6 bases between. DNA for the CDR3: TGTGCCAGCAGTGGCCGCCCCTACAATGAGCAGTTCTTC. It yields the protein CASSGRPYNEQFF.